This T cell receptor (beta chain) appears in the sequencing data of a study of cytomegalovirus exposure and HLA in healthy donors. Trimming removed 2 bases at V and 0 bases at J, with 10 bases between. This CDR3 has 14 amino acids. Per the germline V gene, CDR1 is GTSNPN and CDR2 is SVGIG (reference sequence). A multiplex PCR was run with 60 Vbeta primers and 13 Jbeta primers. This table comes from immunoSEQ multiplex PCR, and its TCRdb copy is limited to in-frame clones, with some not included. Found here are more than 70,000 clones, 70% of them singletons; the top ten hold around 10%. Study-wide points: Looking again later, the authors saw that most CMV-associated TCR beta chains seemed HLA-restricted.

On this clone: What it binds is unknown.

Material for sequencing was PBMCs. The chain employs TRBV30 and TRBJ1-1, with D uncertain. The receptor was derived from a woman between 50 and 59 years old in good health and CMV-seropositive. CDR3 in amino acids: CAWSIAVMNTEAFF. The CDR3 region has the DNA TGTGCCTGGAGTATTGCAGTGATGAACACTGAAGCTTTCTTT.